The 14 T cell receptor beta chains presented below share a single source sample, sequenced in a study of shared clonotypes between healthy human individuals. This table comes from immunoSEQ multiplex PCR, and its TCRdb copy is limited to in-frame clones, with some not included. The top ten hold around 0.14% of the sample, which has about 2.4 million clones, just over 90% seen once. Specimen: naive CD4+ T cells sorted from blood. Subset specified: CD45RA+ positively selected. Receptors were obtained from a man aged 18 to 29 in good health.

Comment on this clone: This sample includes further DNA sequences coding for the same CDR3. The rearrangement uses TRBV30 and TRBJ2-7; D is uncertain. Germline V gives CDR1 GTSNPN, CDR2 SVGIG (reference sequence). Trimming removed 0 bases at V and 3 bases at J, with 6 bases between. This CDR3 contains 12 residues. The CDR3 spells CAWSVPGYEQYF. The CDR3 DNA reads TGTGCCTGGAGTGTGCCGGGCTACGAGCAGTACTTC.

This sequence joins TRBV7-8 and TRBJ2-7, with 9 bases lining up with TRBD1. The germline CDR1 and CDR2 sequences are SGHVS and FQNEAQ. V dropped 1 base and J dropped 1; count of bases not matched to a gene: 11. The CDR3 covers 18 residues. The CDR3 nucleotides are TGTGCCAGCAGCTTAGGCTACATGGGACAGGGAGATTCCTACGAGCAGTACTTC. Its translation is CASSLGYMGQGDSYEQYF.

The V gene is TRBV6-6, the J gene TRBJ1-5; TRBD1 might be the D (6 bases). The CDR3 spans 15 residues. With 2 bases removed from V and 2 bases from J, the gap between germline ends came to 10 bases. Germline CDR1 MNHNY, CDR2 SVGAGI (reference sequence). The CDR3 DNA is TGTGCCAGCAGTTACGTCAGGGGTGGCAATCAGCCCCAGCATTTT. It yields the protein CASSYVRGGNQPQHF.

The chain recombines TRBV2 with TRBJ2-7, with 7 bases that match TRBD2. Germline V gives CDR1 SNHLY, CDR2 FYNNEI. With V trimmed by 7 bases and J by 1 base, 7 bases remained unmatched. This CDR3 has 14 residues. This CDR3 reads CASTPLANSYEQYF. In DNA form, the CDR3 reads TGTGCCAGCACCCCACTAGCGAATTCCTACGAGCAGTACTTC.

The CDR3, as DNA: TGTGCCAGTAGTATTACGGCAGTTCGCACTGAAGCTTTCTTT. Encoded protein: CASSITAVRTEAFF. The chain has TRBV19 and TRBJ1-1; no firm D call. The V gene's germline CDR1 is LNHDA and CDR2 SQIVND (reference sequence). The CDR3 spans 14 residues. V gave up 3 bases and J gave up 4 bases, with 12 bases separating them.

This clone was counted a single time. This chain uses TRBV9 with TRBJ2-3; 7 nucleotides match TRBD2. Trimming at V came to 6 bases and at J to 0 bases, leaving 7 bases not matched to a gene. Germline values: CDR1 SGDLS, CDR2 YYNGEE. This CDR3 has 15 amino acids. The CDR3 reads CASTQRGSSTDTQYF. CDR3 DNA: TGTGCCAGCACCCAGCGGGGCTCTAGCACAGATACGCAGTATTTT.

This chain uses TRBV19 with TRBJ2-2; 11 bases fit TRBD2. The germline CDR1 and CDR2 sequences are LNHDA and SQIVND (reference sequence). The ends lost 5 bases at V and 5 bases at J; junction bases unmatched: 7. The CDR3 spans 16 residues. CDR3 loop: CASSLNSGRGTGELFF. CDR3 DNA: TGTGCCAGTAGTCTAAATAGCGGGAGGGGGACCGGGGAGCTGTTTTTT.

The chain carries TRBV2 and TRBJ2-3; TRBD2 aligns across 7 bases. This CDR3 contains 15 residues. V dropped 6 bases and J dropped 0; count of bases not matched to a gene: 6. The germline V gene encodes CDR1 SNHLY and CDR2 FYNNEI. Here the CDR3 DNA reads TGTGCCAGCAGCGAACTAGCGACTAGCACAGATACGCAGTATTTT. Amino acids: CASSELATSTDTQYF.

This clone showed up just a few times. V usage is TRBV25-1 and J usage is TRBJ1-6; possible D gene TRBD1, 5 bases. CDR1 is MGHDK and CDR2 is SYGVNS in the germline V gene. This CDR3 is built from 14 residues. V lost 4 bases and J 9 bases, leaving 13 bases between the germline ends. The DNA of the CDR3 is TGTGCCAGCAGTGTTGGGGCATTGGGTTCACCCCTCCACTTT. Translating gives CASSVGALGSPLHF.

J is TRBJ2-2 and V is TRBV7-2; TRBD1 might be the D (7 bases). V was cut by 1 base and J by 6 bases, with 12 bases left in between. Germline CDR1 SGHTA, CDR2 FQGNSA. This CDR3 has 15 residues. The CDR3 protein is CASSLGDREAGELFF. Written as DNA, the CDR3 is TGTGCCAGCAGCTTAGGTGACAGGGAGGCCGGGGAGCTGTTTTTT.

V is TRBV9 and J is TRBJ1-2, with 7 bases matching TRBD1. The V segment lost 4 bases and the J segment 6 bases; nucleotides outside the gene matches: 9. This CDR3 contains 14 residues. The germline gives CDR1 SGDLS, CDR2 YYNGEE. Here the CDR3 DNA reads TGTGCCAGCAGCTCTTGGACAGGACCGAATGGCTACACCTTC. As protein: CASSSWTGPNGYTF. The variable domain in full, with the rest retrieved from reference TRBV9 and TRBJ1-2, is DSGVTQTPKHLITATGQRVTLRCSPRSGDLSVYWYQQSLDQGLQFLIQYYNGEERAKGNILERFSAQQFPDLHSELNLSSLELGDSALYFCASSSWTGPNGYTFGSGTRLTVV.

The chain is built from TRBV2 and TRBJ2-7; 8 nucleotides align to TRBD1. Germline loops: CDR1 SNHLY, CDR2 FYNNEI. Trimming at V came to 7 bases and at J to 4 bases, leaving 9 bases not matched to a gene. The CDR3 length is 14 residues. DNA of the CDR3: TGTGCCAGCAACAGGGGGAGGTCGACGTACGAGCAGTACTTC. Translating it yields CASNRGRSTYEQYF.

The CDR3 loop is CASSLDGRGTDTQYF. The CDR3 nucleotides are TGCGCCAGCAGCCTAGACGGACGGGGCACAGATACGCAGTATTTT. The rearrangement joins TRBV4-1 to TRBJ2-3; D gene unclear. Trimming cost V 4 bases and J 1 base, with 12 bases left between them. Germline CDR1 is MGHRA and CDR2 is YSYEKL. The CDR3 has 15 residues.

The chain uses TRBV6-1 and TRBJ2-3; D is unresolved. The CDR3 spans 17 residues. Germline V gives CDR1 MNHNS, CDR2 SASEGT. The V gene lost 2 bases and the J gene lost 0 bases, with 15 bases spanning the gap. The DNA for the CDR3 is TGTGCCAGCAGTGAATGGCAATATGTGGTTAGCACAGATACGCAGTATTTT. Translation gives CASSEWQYVVSTDTQYF.